The T cell receptor beta chain under discussion was sequenced for a study of blood T cell repertoires in COVID-19. Assay used: immunoSEQ multiplex PCR; TCRdb lists only in-frame clones, some missing. The repertoire holds around 270,000 clones, about four fifths seen once, with approximately 14% in the top ten. Germline trimming cut 4 bases from V and 2 bases from J; bases unmatched to any gene: 14. The CDR3 runs 18 residues. Looked up from germline, CDR1 is LGHDT and CDR2 is YNNKEL (reference sequence). The TCR sequence derives from a person aged 70 to 85 with COVID-19, enrolled during active disease. The specimen was peripheral blood. The chain employs TRBV3-1 (or the pseudogene TRBV3-2) and TRBJ2-5; 9 nucleotides line up with TRBD2. For the CDR3, the DNA is TGTGCCAGCAGCCCATCCACCTCAGGGACTAGCTCTCAAGAGACCCAGTACTTC. Its protein product is CASSPSTSGTSSQETQYF.